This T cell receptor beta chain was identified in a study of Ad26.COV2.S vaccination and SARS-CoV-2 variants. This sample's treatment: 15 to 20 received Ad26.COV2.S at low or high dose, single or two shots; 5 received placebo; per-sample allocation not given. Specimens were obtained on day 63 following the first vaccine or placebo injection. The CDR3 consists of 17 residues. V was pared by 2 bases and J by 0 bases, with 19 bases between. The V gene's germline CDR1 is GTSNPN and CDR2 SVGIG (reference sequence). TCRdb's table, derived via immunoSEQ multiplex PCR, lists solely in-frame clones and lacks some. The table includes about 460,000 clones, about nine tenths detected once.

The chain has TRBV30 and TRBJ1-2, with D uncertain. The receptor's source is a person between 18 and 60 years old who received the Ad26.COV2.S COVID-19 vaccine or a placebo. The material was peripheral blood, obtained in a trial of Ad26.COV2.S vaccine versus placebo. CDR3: CAWSRRDLIWPNYGYTF. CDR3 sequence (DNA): TGTGCCTGGAGTCGTCGAGACTTAATATGGCCTAACTATGGCTACACCTTC.